This T cell receptor (beta chain) was captured in a study of blood T cell repertoires in COVID-19. Study as a whole: Samples taken during acute and convalescent COVID-19 were collected in the United States, Italy and Spain. T cells, B-cell-depleted T cells, or PBMCs provided the cDNA or gDNA that served as material.

Germline values: CDR1 SGHVS, CDR2 FQNEAQ. The trim removed 3 bases at V and 1 base at J, leaving 4 bases unmatched. CDR3 length: 16 residues. Per the original data handling: For nucleated cells, counts were estimated from reference gene primer amplification. Some clones are missing from TCRdb's copy, which holds only in-frame ones; the method was immunoSEQ multiplex PCR. V and J calls and clone size are as listed in that table; D and trimming were resolved from the DNA. The sample includes some 250,000 clones, about four fifths of them seen just once. Sequences were obtained from peripheral blood. The rearrangement joins TRBV7-8 to TRBJ2-5; TRBD1 agrees at 11 bases. The TCR was taken from a man in his thirties or forties who had recovered from COVID-19. The CDR3 is CASSFGQGASQETQYF. CDR3 coding DNA: TGTGCCAGCAGCTTTGGACAGGGGGCGTCCCAAGAGACCCAGTACTTC.